Shown below are 18 T cell receptor beta chains from a single sample sequenced in a study of shared clonotypes between healthy human individuals. This table comes from immunoSEQ multiplex PCR, and its TCRdb copy is limited to in-frame clones, with some not included. The data contain over 1.5 million clones, nearly 99% of them singletons. The source material was naive CD4+ T cells sorted from blood. As for subset: CD45RA+ positively selected. Receptor source: a man aged 25 to 45 in good health.

The rearrangement uses TRBV20-1 and TRBJ1-3; no clear D gene. CDR1 DFQATT and CDR2 SNEGSKA come from the germline V gene (reference sequence). The V and J ends lost 5 bases and 5 bases respectively, with 7 bases between them. The CDR3 sequence is 11 residues long. CDR3 DNA: TGCAGTGCTTATAGACGAAACACCATATATTTT. This sequence encodes CSAYRRNTIYF.

The CDR3 coding sequence is TGTGCCAGCAGTTACTCCGAACTGTCATATGGCTACACCTTC. Residues: CASSYSELSYGYTF. The genes are TRBV6-5 and TRBJ1-2; unclear D gene. The V end lost 0 bases, the J end lost 5 bases, and 10 bases lay between the germline ends. CDR1 is MNHEY and CDR2 is SVGAGI in the germline V gene. The CDR3 loop spans 14 amino acids.

The chain has TRBV7-2 and TRBJ2-3; TRBD2 is a possible D gene (5 bases). Trimming stripped 5 bases from V and 0 bases from J, with 12 bases between. The germline gives CDR1 SGHTA, CDR2 FQGNSA. The CDR3 is made up of 15 amino acids. The CDR3 DNA sequence: TGTGCCAGCAGCAAAAGCGGAACTAGCACAGATACGCAGTATTTT. The encoded protein is CASSKSGTSTDTQYF.

V usage is TRBV28 and J usage is TRBJ2-5; 15 bases agree with TRBD2. Germline values: CDR1 MDHEN, CDR2 SYDVKM. The CDR3 runs to 16 residues. Losses at the gene ends were 4 bases for V and 5 bases for J; bases not matched to a gene: 5. The CDR3 DNA follows: TGTGCCAGCAGTTCGTGGACTAGCGGGAGGGATGAGACCCAGTACTTC. Its protein is CASSSWTSGRDETQYF.

Comment on this clone: Other DNA sequences from this sample encode an identical CDR3 as well. The chain is built from TRBV25-1 and TRBJ2-3; D uncertain. CDR1 and CDR2 from the germline V gene are MGHDK and SYGVNS. The ends were cut back, 5 bases at V and 1 base at J, with 10 bases in the middle. The CDR3 is made up of 14 amino acids. DNA for the CDR3: TGTGCCAGCAGTCCCCGTGTGGGCACAGATACGCAGTATTTT. This gives the protein CASSPRVGTDTQYF.

This clone has just one count. This CDR3 is also generated by other DNA sequences in the sample. The V and J genes are TRBV18 and TRBJ2-3, with TRBD2 identical over 7 bases. Germline CDR1 KGHSH, CDR2 LQKENI. The CDR3 length is 15 residues. With 3 bases clipped from V and 0 bases from J, the junction kept 3 bases outside the gene matches. The DNA of the CDR3 is TGTGCCAGCTCACCCCGAGCGGGAAGCACAGATACGCAGTATTTT. Protein: CASSPRAGSTDTQYF.

The V and J genes are TRBV10-1 and TRBJ2-7; 13 positions agree with TRBD2. V lost 8 bases, J lost 3 bases, and 19 bases stayed unmatched. Germline CDR1 and CDR2: WNHNN and SYGVQD (reference sequence). The length of the CDR3 is 19 residues. CDR3 sequence (DNA): TGCGCCAGCCCGAAAGGGACTAGCGGGACCGGCGTGGGGGACTACGAGCAGTACTTC. Residues: CASPKGTSGTGVGDYEQYF.

The chain combines TRBV6-5 with TRBJ2-5, with 9 positions matching TRBD2. With V trimmed by 2 bases and J by 5 bases, 6 bases remained unmatched. Germline CDR1 MNHEY, CDR2 SVGAGI. CDR3 length equals 15 residues. This chain's CDR3 is CASSYRSSGSETQYF. The DNA of the CDR3 is TGTGCCAGCAGTTACAGGAGTAGCGGGAGCGAGACCCAGTACTTC.

CDR3 DNA sequence: TGTGCCAGCAGCTTACACGAGCGGGTCACCGGGGAGCTGTTTTTT. Translation: CASSLHERVTGELFF. This chain uses TRBV7-2 with TRBJ2-2; the D gene is possibly TRBD2 (6 bases). The CDR3 sequence is 15 residues long. Trimming stripped 2 bases from V and 4 bases from J, with 11 bases between. CDR1 SGHTA and CDR2 FQGNSA come from the germline V gene.

This sequence joins TRBV11-2 and TRBJ2-7; tentative D call: TRBD2 (6 bases). CDR3 size: 13 residues. Trimming pared 5 bases from V and 3 bases from J, leaving 11 bases between. Germline assignment: CDR1 SGHAT and CDR2 FQNNGV. The CDR3 spells CASSLTRDYEQYF. As DNA, the CDR3 is TGTGCCAGCAGCCTGACTAGGGACTACGAGCAGTACTTC.

The sample holds one count of this clone. The chain joins TRBV11-3 to TRBJ2-2, with 7 nucleotides matching TRBD2. The CDR3 is made up of 14 amino acids. CDR1 SGHNT and CDR2 YENEEA come from the germline V gene. V lost 8 bases and J lost 3; bases outside the gene matches: 6. CDR3 in amino acids: CASRGSPDTGELFF. The CDR3 DNA sequence: TGTGCCAGCCGCGGGAGTCCGGACACCGGGGAGCTGTTTTTT. Full variable domain (remainder filled in from reference TRBV11-3 and TRBJ2-2): EAGVVQSPRYKIIEKKQPVAFWCNPISGHNTLYWYLQNLGQGPELLIRYENEEAVDDSQLPKDRFSAERLKGVDSTLKIQPAELGDSAVYLCASRGSPDTGELFFGEGSRLTVL.

This clone was seen a few times. The chain combines TRBV7-9 with TRBJ1-4, with 7 bases identical to TRBD1. The CDR3 totals 14 residues. In germline, CDR1 is SEHNR, CDR2 FQNEAQ (reference sequence). V was pared by 5 bases and J by 0 bases, with 0 bases of the junction left unmatched. The CDR3 DNA is TGTGCCAGCAGCGGGACAGCAACTAATGAAAAACTGTTTTTT. It encodes CASSGTATNEKLFF.

This rearrangement joins TRBV5-1 to TRBJ2-7; 16 positions agree with TRBD2. The CDR3 is made up of 16 amino acids. Per the germline V gene, CDR1 is SGHRS and CDR2 is YFSETQ. Trimming cost V 4 bases and J 2 bases; bases outside gene matches: 3. The CDR3 loop reads CASSKGLAGGPYEQYF. CDR3 in DNA: TGCGCCAGCAGCAAGGGACTAGCGGGAGGGCCCTACGAGCAGTACTTC. The full variable domain, in which reference TRBV5-1 and TRBJ2-7 provide the parts outside the CDR3, is KAGVTQTPRYLIKTRGQQVTLSCSPISGHRSVSWYQQTPGQGLQFLFEYFSETQRNKGNFPGRFSGRQFSNSRSEMNVSTLELGDSALYLCASSKGLAGGPYEQYFGPGTRLTVT.

The chain joins TRBV10-3 to TRBJ2-7, with 7 positions matching TRBD2. Germline V gives CDR1 ENHRY, CDR2 SYGVKD. The CDR3 is made up of 13 amino acids. The J segment lost 5 bases and the V segment lost 8 bases, leaving 9 bases of the junction unmatched. CDR3 residues: CAIGPGTMHEQYF. The CDR3 DNA reads TGTGCCATCGGACCCGGGACTATGCACGAGCAGTACTTC.

The rearrangement joins TRBV7-9 to TRBJ2-7, with D tentatively TRBD1 (6 bases). CDR1 SEHNR and CDR2 FQNEAQ come from the germline V gene (reference sequence). This CDR3 has 14 residues. Trimming removed 4 bases at V and 0 bases at J, with 10 bases between. CDR3: CASSYRDSSYEQYF. The CDR3 DNA follows: TGTGCCAGCAGCTACAGGGATTCCTCCTACGAGCAGTACTTC.

The chain couples TRBV18 to TRBJ2-7; 11 bases match TRBD2. The V segment lost 3 bases and the J segment 4 bases; nucleotides outside the gene matches: 5. The CDR3 consists of 15 residues. Per germline, CDR1 KGHSH and CDR2 LQKENI. The CDR3 DNA follows: TGTGCCAGCTCACCCTTAGGGACTAGCGGATACGAGCAGTACTTC. Translated: CASSPLGTSGYEQYF.

Comments on this clone: This specimen includes other DNA sequences encoding the same CDR3. The chain couples TRBV18 to TRBJ2-5; 8 nucleotides match TRBD1. CDR3 length: 14 residues. J gave up 3 bases and V 3 bases, and 3 bases lay outside the gene matches. Germline CDR1 reads KGHSH; CDR2 reads LQKENI. The CDR3 nucleotides read TGTGCCAGCTCACCGTTGACAGGGGAAGAGACCCAGTACTTC. Encoded protein: CASSPLTGEETQYF.

This sequence joins TRBV2 and TRBJ1-1, with TRBD1 as a possible D gene (5 bases). Germline V gene data show CDR1 as SNHLY and CDR2 as FYNNEI. The CDR3 length is 14 residues. Trimming stripped 7 bases from V and 4 bases from J, with 16 bases between. CDR3 sequence: CASIKGSLGTEAFF. The CDR3 DNA reads TGTGCCAGCATCAAGGGGTCATTGGGCACTGAAGCTTTCTTT.